Following are 8 T cell receptor beta chains from one sample sequenced in a study of T cell responses to AZD1222 COVID-19 vaccine. The repertoire was sequenced with immunoSEQ multiplex PCR; TCRdb's copy has only in-frame clones and lacks some. The data show 150,000 to 180,000 clones, about 88% seen once. The material sequenced was peripheral blood, taken on day 0 of AZD1222 vaccination. The source is an adult in good health.

This chain links TRBV2 with TRBJ2-2, with a tentative D call TRBD1 (6 bases). This CDR3 region has 13 residues. Germline CDR1 SNHLY, CDR2 FYNNEI. The V and J ends lost 4 bases and 4 bases respectively, with 7 bases between them. The CDR3 here is CASSGQATGELFF. Written as DNA, the CDR3 is TGTGCCAGCAGTGGACAGGCCACCGGGGAGCTGTTTTTT.

The chain recombines TRBV7-2 with TRBJ1-1, with 8 positions matching TRBD1. CDR3 size: 14 residues. V was pared by 5 bases and J by 1 base, with 3 bases of the junction left unmatched. Germline V lookup: CDR1 SGHTA, CDR2 FQGNSA. The CDR3 region is CASSQGQANTEAFF. In DNA, the CDR3 is TGTGCCAGCAGCCAGGGACAGGCGAACACTGAAGCTTTCTTT.

The CDR3 sequence is CSASTPYYGYTF. CDR3 nucleotide sequence: TGCAGTGCTAGTACGCCCTACTATGGCTACACCTTC. The chain uses TRBV20-1 and TRBJ1-2; no firm D call. The CDR3 is 12 residues long. Trimming removed 3 bases from V and 3 bases from J, with 8 bases in between. Germline V lookup: CDR1 DFQATT, CDR2 SNEGSKA (reference sequence).

The genes are TRBV4-1 and TRBJ1-6; D may be TRBD1 (5 bases). Germline CDR1 is MGHRA and CDR2 is YSYEKL. The CDR3 runs 16 residues. V lost 0 bases and J 1 base, leaving 7 bases between the germline ends. Here the CDR3 reads CASSQERGSYNSPLHF. The CDR3 nucleotides read TGCGCCAGCAGCCAAGAGCGGGGGTCCTATAATTCACCCCTCCACTTT.

This rearrangement joins TRBV12-3 or TRBV12-4 to TRBJ1-2, with no clear D. There are 12 residues in the CDR3. Trimming shortened V by 5 bases and J by 2 bases, and 6 bases separated the two germline ends. CDR3 region: CASSSLNYGYTF. DNA for the CDR3: TGTGCCAGCAGTAGCTTAAACTATGGCTACACCTTC.

The J gene is TRBJ2-5, the V gene TRBV11-2, with D possibly being TRBD1 (6 bases). This CDR3 contains 13 residues. Trimming removed 2 bases at V and 5 bases at J, with 9 bases between. Germline-derived CDR1 and CDR2 are SGHAT and FQNNGV. CDR3 amino acids: CASSLWDKETQYF. In DNA, the CDR3 is TGTGCCAGCAGCTTATGGGACAAGGAGACCCAGTACTTC.

V usage is TRBV19 and J usage is TRBJ1-5; D ambiguous. V dropped 2 bases and J dropped 2 bases, with 10 bases sitting between them. CDR1 and CDR2 from the germline V gene are LNHDA and SQIVND (reference sequence). This CDR3 is built from 15 residues. In nucleotides, the CDR3 is TGTGCCAGTAGTATACTGGGGTTAGGCAATCAGCCCCAGCATTTT. Protein sequence: CASSILGLGNQPQHF.

The V gene is TRBV7-2, the J gene TRBJ2-3; TRBD1 is a possible D gene (6 bases). V was trimmed by 8 bases and J by 2 bases, leaving 17 bases between them. The CDR3 contains 15 residues. Germline assignment: CDR1 SGHTA and CDR2 FQGNSA. This CDR3 is CASSIPGAPTDTQYF. CDR3 nucleotides: TGTGCCAGCTCGATCCCAGGGGCGCCCACAGATACGCAGTATTTT.